Listed here is a single T cell receptor beta chain. Its specificity is unknown. The same CDR3 can be traced to other DNA sequences in this sample. CDR1 is MNHEY and CDR2 is SMNVEV in the germline V gene (reference sequence). V lost 2 bases, J lost 3 bases, and 5 bases lay in between. This CDR3 comprises 13 residues. This specimen belongs to a study of cytomegalovirus exposure and HLA in healthy donors. Overall study context: The roughly 110 validation repertoires used the same platform as the 550 to 850 first-cohort repertoires (as reported by a later analysis). Whole-study results and caveats: Reported performance of the classifier showed diagnosis of cytomegalovirus status with high specificity and sensitivity. First-cohort TCR clusters were later found to tend to co-occur in the 130 or so validation repertoires.

The repertoire was sequenced with immunoSEQ multiplex PCR; TCRdb's copy has only in-frame clones and lacks some. Of more than 250,000 clones listed, more than 80% were seen once; the top ten hold 0.65% to 0.85%. J is TRBJ2-1 and V is TRBV27; D remains unclear. This sequence was found in a young woman in good health and CMV-seronegative. Sequenced input: PBMCs. CDR3 amino acids: CASSLRGYNEQFF. CDR3 nucleotide sequence: TGTGCCAGCAGTTTACGAGGCTACAATGAGCAGTTCTTC.